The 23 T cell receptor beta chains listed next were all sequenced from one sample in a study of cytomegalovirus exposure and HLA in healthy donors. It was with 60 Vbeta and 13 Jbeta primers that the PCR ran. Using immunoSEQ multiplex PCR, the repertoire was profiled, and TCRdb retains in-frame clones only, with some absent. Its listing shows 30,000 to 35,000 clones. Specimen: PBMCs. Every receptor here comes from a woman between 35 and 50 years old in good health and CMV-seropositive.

The CDR3 loop is CAWSDLGVGNQPQHF. In nucleotides, the CDR3 is TGTGCCTGGAGTGATCTTGGAGTCGGAAATCAGCCCCAGCATTTT. The V call is TRBV30, the J call TRBJ1-5; D not resolved. Trimming removed 1 base at V and 4 bases at J, with 14 bases between. The CDR3 has 15 amino acids. The germline gives CDR1 GTSNPN, CDR2 SVGIG (reference sequence).

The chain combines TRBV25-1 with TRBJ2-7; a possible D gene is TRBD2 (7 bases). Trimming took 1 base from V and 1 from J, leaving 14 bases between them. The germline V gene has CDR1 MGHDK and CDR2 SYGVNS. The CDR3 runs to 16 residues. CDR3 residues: CASSESWGGKSYEQYF. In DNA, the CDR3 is TGTGCCAGCAGTGAATCCTGGGGGGGCAAGTCCTACGAGCAGTACTTC.

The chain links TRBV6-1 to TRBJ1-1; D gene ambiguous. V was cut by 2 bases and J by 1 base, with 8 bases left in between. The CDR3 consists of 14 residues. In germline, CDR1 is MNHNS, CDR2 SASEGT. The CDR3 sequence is CASSERHGNTEAFF. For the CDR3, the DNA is TGTGCCAGCAGTGAAAGACACGGGAACACTGAAGCTTTCTTT.

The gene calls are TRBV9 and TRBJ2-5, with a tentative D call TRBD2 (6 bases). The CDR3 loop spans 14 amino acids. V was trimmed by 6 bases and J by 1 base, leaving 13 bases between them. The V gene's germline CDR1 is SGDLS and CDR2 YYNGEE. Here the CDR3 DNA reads TGTGCCAGCACCCCGGGGGTCACCCAAGAGACCCAGTACTTC. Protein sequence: CASTPGVTQETQYF.

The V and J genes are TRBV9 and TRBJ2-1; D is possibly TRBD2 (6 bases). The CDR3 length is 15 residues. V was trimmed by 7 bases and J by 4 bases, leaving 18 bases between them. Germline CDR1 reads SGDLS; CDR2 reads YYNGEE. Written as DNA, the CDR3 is TGTGCCAGCGGAAGTAGGGTGGGACTTTACAATGAGCAGTTCTTC. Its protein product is CASGSRVGLYNEQFF.

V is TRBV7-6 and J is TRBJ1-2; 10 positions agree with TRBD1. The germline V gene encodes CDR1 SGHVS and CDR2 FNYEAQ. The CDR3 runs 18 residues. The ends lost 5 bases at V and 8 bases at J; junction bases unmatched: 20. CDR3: CASSLDLRQGAAVQGYTF. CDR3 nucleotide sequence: TGTGCCAGCAGCCTCGATCTAAGACAGGGGGCGGCAGTTCAGGGCTACACCTTC.

The CDR3: CASSQVTAGGLETQYF. DNA of the CDR3: TGTGCCAGCAGCCAAGTGACGGCGGGAGGGCTAGAGACCCAGTACTTC. The V gene is TRBV4-2, the J gene TRBJ2-5; 9 bases agree with TRBD2. With 1 base clipped from V and 4 bases from J, the junction kept 7 bases outside the gene matches. The CDR3 has 16 amino acids. In germline, CDR1 is LGHNA, CDR2 YNFKEQ.

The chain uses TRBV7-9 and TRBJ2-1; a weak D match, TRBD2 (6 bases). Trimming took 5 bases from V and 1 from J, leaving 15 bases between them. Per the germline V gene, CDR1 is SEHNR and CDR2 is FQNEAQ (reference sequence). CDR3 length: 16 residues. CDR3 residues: CASSPRPGRSYNEQFF. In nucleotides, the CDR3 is TGTGCCAGCAGCCCTCGTCCAGGGAGGTCCTACAATGAGCAGTTCTTC.

Here the CDR3 reads CASKGSGRRGEQFF. The CDR3 nucleotides are TGTGCCAGCAAGGGAAGCGGGAGGAGGGGTGAGCAGTTCTTC. This chain joins TRBV6-5 and TRBJ2-1; 9 nucleotides align to TRBD2. J was trimmed by 9 bases and V by 7 bases; bases with no gene match: 10. CDR3 length equals 14 residues. CDR1 is MNHEY and CDR2 is SVGAGI in the germline V gene.

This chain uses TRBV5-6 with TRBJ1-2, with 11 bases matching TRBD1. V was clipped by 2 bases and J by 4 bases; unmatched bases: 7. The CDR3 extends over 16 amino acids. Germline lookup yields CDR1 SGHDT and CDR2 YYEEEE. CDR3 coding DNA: TGTGCCAGCAGCTTTTGGGACAGGGGGGTTAGCTATGGCTACACCTTC. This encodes CASSFWDRGVSYGYTF.

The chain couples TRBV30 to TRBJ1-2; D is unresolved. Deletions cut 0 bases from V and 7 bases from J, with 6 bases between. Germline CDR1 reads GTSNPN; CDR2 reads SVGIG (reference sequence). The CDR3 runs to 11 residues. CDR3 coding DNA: TGTGCCTGGAGTGTAGGAGTTGGCTACACCTTC. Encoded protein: CAWSVGVGYTF.

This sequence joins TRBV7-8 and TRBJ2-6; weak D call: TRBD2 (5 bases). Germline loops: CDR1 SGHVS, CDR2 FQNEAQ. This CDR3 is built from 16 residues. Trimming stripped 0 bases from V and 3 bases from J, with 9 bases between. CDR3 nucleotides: TGTGCCAGCAGCTTAGCCCACGGGGTTGGGGCCAACGTCCTGACTTTC. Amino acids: CASSLAHGVGANVLTF.

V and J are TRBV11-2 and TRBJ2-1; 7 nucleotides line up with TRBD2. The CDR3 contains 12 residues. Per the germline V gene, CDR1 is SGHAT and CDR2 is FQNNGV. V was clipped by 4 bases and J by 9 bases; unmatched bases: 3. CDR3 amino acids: CASSSTSPEQFF. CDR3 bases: TGTGCCAGCAGCTCGACTAGCCCTGAGCAGTTCTTC.

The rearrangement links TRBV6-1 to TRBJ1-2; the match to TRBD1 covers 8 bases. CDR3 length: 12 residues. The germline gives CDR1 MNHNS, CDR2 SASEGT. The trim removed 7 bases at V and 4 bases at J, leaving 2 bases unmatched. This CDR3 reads CASTGGAYGYTF. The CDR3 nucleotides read TGTGCCAGCACAGGGGGCGCCTATGGCTACACCTTC.

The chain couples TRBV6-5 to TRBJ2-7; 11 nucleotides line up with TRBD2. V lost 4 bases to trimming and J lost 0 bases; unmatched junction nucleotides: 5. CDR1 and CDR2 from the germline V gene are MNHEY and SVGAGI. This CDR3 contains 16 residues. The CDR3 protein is CASSSGLAVYSYEQYF. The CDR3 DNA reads TGTGCCAGCAGTTCGGGACTAGCGGTTTACTCCTACGAGCAGTACTTC.

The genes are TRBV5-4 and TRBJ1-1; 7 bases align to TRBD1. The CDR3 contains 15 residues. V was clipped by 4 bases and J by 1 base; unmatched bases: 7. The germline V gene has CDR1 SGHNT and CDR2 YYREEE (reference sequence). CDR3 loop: CASSPTGARNTEAFF. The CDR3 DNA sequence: TGTGCCAGCAGCCCTACAGGGGCCCGGAACACTGAAGCTTTCTTT.

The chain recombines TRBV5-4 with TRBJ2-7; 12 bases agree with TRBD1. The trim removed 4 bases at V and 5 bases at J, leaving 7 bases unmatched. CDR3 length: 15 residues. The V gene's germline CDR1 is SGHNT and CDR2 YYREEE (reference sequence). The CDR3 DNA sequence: TGTGCCAGCAGCACCGGTGGGACAGGGGGCAACGAGCAGTACTTC. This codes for CASSTGGTGGNEQYF.

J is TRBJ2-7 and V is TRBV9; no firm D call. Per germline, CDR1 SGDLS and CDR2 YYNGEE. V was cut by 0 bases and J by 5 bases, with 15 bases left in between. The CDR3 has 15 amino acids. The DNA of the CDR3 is TGTGCCAGCAGCGTAGCTGTTGGGCCAGGCCACGAGCAGTACTTC. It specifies CASSVAVGPGHEQYF. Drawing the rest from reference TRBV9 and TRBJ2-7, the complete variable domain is DSGVTQTPKHLITATGQRVTLRCSPRSGDLSVYWYQQSLDQGLQFLIQYYNGEERAKGNILERFSAQQFPDLHSELNLSSLELGDSALYFCASSVAVGPGHEQYFGPGTRLTVT.

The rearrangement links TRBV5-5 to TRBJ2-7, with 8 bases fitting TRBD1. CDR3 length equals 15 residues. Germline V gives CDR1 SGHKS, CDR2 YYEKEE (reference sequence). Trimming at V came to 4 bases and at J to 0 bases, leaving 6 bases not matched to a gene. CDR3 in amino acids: CASSRRDRSSYEQYF. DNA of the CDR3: TGTGCCAGCAGCCGCCGGGACAGGAGCTCCTACGAGCAGTACTTC.

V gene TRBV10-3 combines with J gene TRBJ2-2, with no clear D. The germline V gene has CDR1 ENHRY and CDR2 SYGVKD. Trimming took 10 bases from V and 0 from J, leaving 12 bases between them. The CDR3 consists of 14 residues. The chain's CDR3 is CATLPYANTGELFF. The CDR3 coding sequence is TGTGCCACACTCCCCTATGCGAACACCGGGGAGCTGTTTTTT.

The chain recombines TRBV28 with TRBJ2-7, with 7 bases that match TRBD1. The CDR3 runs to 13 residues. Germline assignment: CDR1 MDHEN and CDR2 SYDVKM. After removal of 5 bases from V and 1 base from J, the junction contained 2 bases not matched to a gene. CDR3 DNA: TGTGCCAGCAGTCTGACAGGGTCCTACGAGCAGTACTTC. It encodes CASSLTGSYEQYF.

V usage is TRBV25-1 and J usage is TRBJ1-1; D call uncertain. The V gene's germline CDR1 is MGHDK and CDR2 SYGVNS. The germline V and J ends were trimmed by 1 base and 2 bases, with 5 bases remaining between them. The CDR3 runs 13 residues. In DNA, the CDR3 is TGTGCCAGCAGTGAATTTGGCAACACTGAAGCTTTCTTT. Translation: CASSEFGNTEAFF.

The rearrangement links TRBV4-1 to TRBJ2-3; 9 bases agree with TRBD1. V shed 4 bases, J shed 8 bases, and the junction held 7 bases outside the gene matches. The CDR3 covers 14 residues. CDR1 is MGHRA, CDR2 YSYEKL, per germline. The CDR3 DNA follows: TGCGCCAGCAGCCTGGGACAGGGTGGTGGTACGCAGTATTTT. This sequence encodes CASSLGQGGGTQYF.